These 30 T cell receptor beta chains originate from one sample sequenced in a study of blood T cell repertoires in COVID-19. Method: immunoSEQ multiplex PCR; TCRdb's copy keeps in-frame clones and lacks some. The sample has tens of thousands of clones, about 90% seen once. Sequencing was performed on peripheral blood. The receptors here all came from a man aged 45-65 years with COVID-19, enrolled during active disease.

This chain joins TRBV6-5 and TRBJ2-7, with a weak D call TRBD1 (6 bases). V was trimmed by 6 bases and J by 0 bases, leaving 15 bases between them. The CDR3 is 15 amino acids. CDR1 is MNHEY, CDR2 SVGAGI, per germline. CDR3 region: CASRRKGQPSYEQYF. The CDR3 bases are TGTGCCAGCAGGCGAAAGGGACAACCCTCCTACGAGCAGTACTTC.

V is TRBV4-1 and J is TRBJ2-5; D gene uncertain. This CDR3 is built from 15 residues. The V and J ends lost 2 bases and 4 bases respectively, with 14 bases between them. CDR1 and CDR2 (germline): MGHRA, YSYEKL. The CDR3 DNA is TGCGCCAGCAGCCAAAGAGACTTAGGCGGAGAGACCCAGTACTTC. Protein: CASSQRDLGGETQYF.

The chain links TRBV6-1 to TRBJ2-3; the D gene is possibly TRBD2 (5 bases). V lost 2 bases and J 6 bases, leaving 12 bases between the germline ends. This CDR3 region has 14 residues. Germline lookup yields CDR1 MNHNS and CDR2 SASEGT. In nucleotides, the CDR3 is TGTGCCAGCAGTGAATTTCGGTTAGCGGATACGCAGTATTTT. This gives the protein CASSEFRLADTQYF.

The V gene is TRBV29-1, the J gene TRBJ1-4; weak D call: TRBD1 (5 bases). With 6 bases removed from V and 6 bases from J, the gap between germline ends came to 11 bases. The germline V gene encodes CDR1 SQVTM and CDR2 ANQGSEA. The CDR3 extends over 12 amino acids. The CDR3 DNA reads TGCAGCGTCTCAGGGTTGGATGAAAAACTGTTTTTT. Translation: CSVSGLDEKLFF.

This rearrangement joins TRBV10-2 to TRBJ1-2; D gene unclear. This CDR3 contains 13 residues. The germline V gene has CDR1 WSHSY and CDR2 SAAADI. V lost 5 bases to trimming and J lost 0 bases, with 7 bases between them. The DNA of the CDR3 is TGCGCCAGCAGTAACATTGCTAACTATGGCTACACCTTC. This gives the protein CASSNIANYGYTF.

This chain connects TRBV25-1 to TRBJ1-6, with 7 bases fitting TRBD1. The CDR3 runs 15 residues. V gave up 0 bases and J gave up 9 bases; unmatched junction bases: 5. Germline lookup yields CDR1 MGHDK and CDR2 SYGVNS. The CDR3, as DNA: TGTGCCAGCAGTGAATATCGGGCAGGGGGTTCACCCCTCCACTTT. Its translation is CASSEYRAGGSPLHF.

CDR3 bases: TGTGCCATCCGCGGACGACAGGCTGCTGAAGCTTTCTTT. Translating it yields CAIRGRQAAEAFF. The chain combines TRBV10-3 with TRBJ1-1; a weak D match, TRBD1 (6 bases). The germline V and J ends were trimmed by 8 bases and 6 bases, with 16 bases remaining between them. CDR1 and CDR2 from the germline V gene are ENHRY and SYGVKD. The CDR3 covers 13 residues.

The rearrangement joins TRBV2 to TRBJ2-7; 7 bases are a match to TRBD1. The length of the CDR3 is 14 residues. V was pared by 6 bases and J by 3 bases, with 8 bases of the junction left unmatched. Germline CDR1 SNHLY, CDR2 FYNNEI. The CDR3 is CASRKQGTGYEQYF. For the CDR3, the DNA is TGTGCCAGCAGGAAACAGGGGACGGGCTACGAGCAGTACTTC.

The chain joins TRBV28 to TRBJ2-7, with TRBD1 identical over 8 bases. Germline CDR1 MDHEN, CDR2 SYDVKM. J gave up 3 bases and V 6 bases, and 4 bases lay outside the gene matches. The CDR3 totals 13 residues. Here the CDR3 DNA reads TGTGCCAGCAGGACAGGGGATGTCTACGAGCAGTACTTC. Translating gives CASRTGDVYEQYF.

The chain joins TRBV7-9 to TRBJ2-5; D remains unclear. The germline CDR1 and CDR2 sequences are SEHNR and FQNEAQ (reference sequence). The CDR3 runs 15 residues. With 5 bases removed from V and 2 bases from J, the gap between germline ends came to 15 bases. CDR3 coding DNA: TGTGCCAGCAGCATACTGGGCCAACAACAAGAGACCCAGTACTTC. Protein sequence: CASSILGQQQETQYF.

The chain has TRBV24-1 and TRBJ2-2; 8 bases align to TRBD1. The CDR3 spans 16 residues. The V and J ends lost 5 bases and 9 bases, in that order; junction bases with no gene match: 13. CDR1 and CDR2 (germline): KGHDR, SFDVKD. In DNA form, the CDR3 reads TGTGCCACCAGTGCCCAAGGACAGGGAAGGGACCGGGAGCTGTTTTTT. Amino acid sequence: CATSAQGQGRDRELFF.

This clone was counted once. Written as DNA, the CDR3 is TGTGCCAGCAGGGAGACAGCCTTGAACACTGAAGCTTTCTTT. Its translation: CASRETALNTEAFF. The chain recombines TRBV5-4 with TRBJ1-1, with D possibly being TRBD1 (5 bases). V lost 5 bases to trimming and J lost 0 bases, with 11 bases between them. The length of the CDR3 is 14 residues. Per germline, CDR1 SGHNT and CDR2 YYREEE (reference sequence).

In its sample, this clone was seen a few times. The gene calls are TRBV7-2 and TRBJ2-3, with 8 positions matching TRBD2. Germline CDR1 and CDR2: SGHTA and FQGNSA. CDR3 length: 13 residues. Trimming removed 8 bases from V and 6 bases from J; junction bases left unmatched: 7. CDR3 nucleotides: TGTGCCAGCTCGAGCGGGAGATGGGATACGCAGTATTTT. This codes for CASSSGRWDTQYF.

V gene TRBV5-1 combines with J gene TRBJ2-1; D gene unclear. The CDR3 is 15 amino acids. Between the trimmed V and J ends, which lost 3 bases and 1 base, there was a span of 11 bases. From germline, CDR1 is SGHRS and CDR2 YFSETQ. The CDR3 coding sequence is TGCGCCAGCAGCTCCAACTCCCCATCCTACAATGAGCAGTTCTTC. Protein product: CASSSNSPSYNEQFF.

The chain uses TRBV7-2 and TRBJ1-5; 9 bases align to TRBD1. This CDR3 spans 18 amino acids. Germline assignment: CDR1 SGHTA and CDR2 FQGNSA. Unmatched junction bases numbered 8, after V lost 0 bases and J lost 2 bases. The CDR3 here is CASSLAPGQGSRNQPQHF. The CDR3 nucleotides read TGTGCCAGCAGCTTAGCCCCGGGACAGGGATCTCGCAATCAGCCCCAGCATTTT.

This clone was seen a handful of times. This chain links TRBV10-1 with TRBJ2-7; no firm D call. The CDR3 is made up of 14 amino acids. V lost 6 bases and J lost 2, with 14 bases in between. The germline gives CDR1 WNHNN, CDR2 SYGVQD (reference sequence). CDR3 nucleotide sequence: TGCGCCAGCAGGATCAGCCCTAGGCCCTACGAGCAGTACTTC. Translating it yields CASRISPRPYEQYF.

Only one count was recorded for this clone. V usage is TRBV18 and J usage is TRBJ1-2; D may be TRBD1 (6 bases). With 3 bases removed from V and 0 bases from J, the gap between germline ends came to 11 bases. The CDR3 has 15 residues. CDR1 and CDR2 from the germline V gene are KGHSH and LQKENI. CDR3 bases: TGTGCCAGCTCACCGGGGGCGCGGGCTAACTATGGCTACACCTTC. It yields the protein CASSPGARANYGYTF. The variable domain in full, with the rest retrieved from reference TRBV18 and TRBJ1-2, is NAGVMQNPRHLVRRRGQEARLRCSPMKGHSHVYWYRQLPEEGLKFMVYLQKENIIDESGMPKERFSAEFPKEGPSILRIQQVVRGDSAAYFCASSPGARANYGYTFGSGTRLTVV.

This rearrangement joins TRBV12-3 or TRBV12-4 to TRBJ2-7; D is perhaps TRBD1 (5 bases). CDR3 length equals 13 residues. The germline V and J ends were trimmed by 4 bases and 3 bases, with 10 bases remaining between them. The CDR3 loop is CASSSSGNYEQYF. CDR3 DNA: TGTGCCAGCAGTTCGTCAGGGAACTACGAGCAGTACTTC.

The chain employs TRBV9 and TRBJ2-2; the match to TRBD2 covers 12 bases. V lost 0 bases and J lost 5; bases outside the gene matches: 2. This CDR3 has 16 amino acids. Germline assignment: CDR1 SGDLS and CDR2 YYNGEE. CDR3 DNA sequence: TGTGCCAGCAGCGTAGCGACTAGCGGGAGAACCGGGGAGCTGTTTTTT. Translating gives CASSVATSGRTGELFF.

The rearrangement joins TRBV4-1 to TRBJ1-1, with D tentatively TRBD1 (6 bases). There are 16 residues in the CDR3. V dropped 0 bases and J dropped 9 bases, with 20 bases sitting between them. Germline V gene data show CDR1 as MGHRA and CDR2 as YSYEKL. Here the CDR3 DNA reads TGCGCCAGCAGCCAAGATACAGGGAGGGGAACTGGAAAAGCTTTCTTT. The encoded protein is CASSQDTGRGTGKAFF.

This clone was counted a single time. The chain links TRBV5-4 to TRBJ2-1; TRBD2 matches at 11 bases. CDR1 and CDR2 (germline): SGHNT, YYREEE (reference sequence). V lost 4 bases to trimming and J lost 1 base; unmatched junction nucleotides: 16. The CDR3 has 20 amino acids. CDR3 nucleotide sequence: TGTGCCAGCAGCCCCCCGGGACTAGCGGTTGGAGCGGGGTCCTACAATGAGCAGTTCTTC. Protein sequence: CASSPPGLAVGAGSYNEQFF. The full variable domain, its missing parts supplied by reference TRBV5-4 and TRBJ2-1, is ETGVTQSPTHLIKTRGQQVTLRCSSQSGHNTVSWYQQALGQGPQFIFQYYREEENGRGNFPPRFSGLQFPNYSSELNVNALELDDSALYLCASSPPGLAVGAGSYNEQFFGPGTRLTVL.

The chain is built from TRBV12-3 or TRBV12-4 and TRBJ1-2; D is possibly TRBD1 (6 bases). Trimming pared 6 bases from V and 2 bases from J, leaving 10 bases between. This CDR3 is 13 amino acids long. The CDR3 reads CASSLTGNYGYTF. The CDR3 DNA is TGTGCCAGCAGCCTCACAGGGAACTATGGCTACACCTTC.

The genes are TRBV3-1 (or the pseudogene TRBV3-2) and TRBJ1-2; 8 bases are shared with TRBD1. Per the germline V gene, CDR1 is LGHDT and CDR2 is YNNKEL (reference sequence). The CDR3 sequence is 14 residues long. V lost 5 bases, J lost 6 bases, and 8 bases stayed unmatched. CDR3 DNA: TGTGCCAGCAGCTTACAGGGGGGAGGGGATGGCTACACCTTC. This encodes CASSLQGGGDGYTF.

For this clone: The junction does not match germline at one end; this may be a read error. The V gene is TRBV30, the J gene TRBJ1-2; tentatively, D is TRBD1 (6 bases). Germline V gene data show CDR1 as GTSNPN and CDR2 as SVGIG (reference sequence). This CDR3 comprises 11 residues. The CDR3 DNA reads TGTGCCTGGGCGGATCGACAGGTACAGTGCTTC. Protein sequence: CAWADRQVQCF.

The V and J genes are TRBV9 and TRBJ2-5, with D hard to call. CDR3 length: 13 residues. Germline V lookup: CDR1 SGDLS, CDR2 YYNGEE. Trimming cost V 4 bases and J 4 bases, with 11 bases left between them. Here the CDR3 DNA reads TGTGCCAGCAGCCCGAGGAGTTCAGAGACCCAGTACTTC. Protein product: CASSPRSSETQYF. The whole variable domain, filled in from reference TRBV9 and TRBJ2-5, reads DSGVTQTPKHLITATGQRVTLRCSPRSGDLSVYWYQQSLDQGLQFLIQYYNGEERAKGNILERFSAQQFPDLHSELNLSSLELGDSALYFCASSPRSSETQYFGPGTRLLVL.

V and J are TRBV7-2 and TRBJ2-3; 9 bases align to TRBD2. The germline V gene encodes CDR1 SGHTA and CDR2 FQGNSA. This CDR3 spans 16 amino acids. The J segment lost 4 bases and the V segment lost 1 base, leaving 6 bases of the junction unmatched. The CDR3 DNA reads as TGTGCCAGCAGCTTAGGACTAGCGGAAATATCAGATACGCAGTATTTT. This translates into CASSLGLAEISDTQYF.

CDR3 in DNA: TGTGCCAGTAGTTCGTTCAGGGAATCGAACACTGAAGCTTTCTTT. Its translation is CASSSFRESNTEAFF. V and J are TRBV19 and TRBJ1-1; D perhaps matches TRBD1 (5 bases). Trimming cost V 5 bases and J 1 base, with 14 bases left between them. The germline gives CDR1 LNHDA, CDR2 SQIVND (reference sequence). CDR3 length equals 15 residues.

V and J are TRBV11-1 and TRBJ2-7; 7 nucleotides line up with TRBD1. Germline V gene data show CDR1 as SGHAT and CDR2 as FQDESV (reference sequence). The CDR3 loop spans 14 amino acids. Trimming removed 5 bases from V and 4 bases from J; junction bases left unmatched: 8. The DNA for the CDR3 is TGTGCCAGCAGCGCCCGGACAGGCTTTTACGAGCAGTACTTC. This sequence encodes CASSARTGFYEQYF. The full variable domain, with the rest looked up from reference TRBV11-1 and TRBJ2-7, is EAEVAQSPRYKITEKSQAVAFWCDPISGHATLYWYRQILGQGPELLVQFQDESVVDDSQLPKDRFSAERLKGVDSTLKIQPAELGDSAMYLCASSARTGFYEQYFGPGTRLTVT.

The V gene is TRBV10-3, the J gene TRBJ1-1; 8 nucleotides line up with TRBD1. The germline V gene encodes CDR1 ENHRY and CDR2 SYGVKD. V lost 5 bases and J lost 1; bases outside the gene matches: 0. CDR3 length equals 13 residues. Here the CDR3 reads CAISTGGNTEAFF. In DNA form, the CDR3 reads TGTGCCATCAGTACAGGGGGGAACACTGAAGCTTTCTTT.

The gene calls are TRBV2 and TRBJ2-7; no firm D call. The germline V and J ends were trimmed by 6 bases and 0 bases, with 6 bases remaining between them. This CDR3 is 12 amino acids long. In germline, CDR1 is SNHLY, CDR2 FYNNEI. CDR3 nucleotide sequence: TGTGCCAGCAGCGGAGACTCCTACGAGCAGTACTTC. This codes for CASSGDSYEQYF. The full variable domain, rest sourced from reference TRBV2 and TRBJ2-7, is EPEVTQTPSHQVTQMGQEVILRCVPISNHLYFYWYRQILGQKVEFLVSFYNNEISEKSEIFDDQFSVERPDGSNFTLKIRSTKLEDSAMYFCASSGDSYEQYFGPGTRLTVT.